The entry that follows covers one TCR beta chain sequence. Its specificity is not known. Expressed TCRB transcripts got sequenced, as all isolated RNA was reverse transcribed. The method was immunoSEQ multiplex PCR; TCRdb's version includes in-frame clones alone and lacks a portion of them. The repertoire includes about 700,000 clones, roughly an eighth of them detected once, and around 0.022% sits in the top ten. This entry comes from a study of beta chain features in type 1 diabetes. Study summary: Sorted cells from all samples, numbering roughly 100,000,000, were examined.

V was shortened by 2 bases and J by 2 bases, with 5 bases between the two germline ends. CDR1 is MNHEY, CDR2 SMNVEV, per germline (reference sequence). The CDR3 is made up of 13 amino acids. General study results and limits: Type 1 diabetes patients showed a moderate but significant shortening of TCRB CDR3s in all four CD4+ subsets.

The sequence was collected from a man aged 18-30 years with type 1 diabetes. This sequence joins TRBV27 and TRBJ2-3; D is unclear. The specimen sequenced was naive CD4+ T cells from blood. The CDR3 region has the DNA TGTGCCAGCAGTTTAGGGATCACAGATACGCAGTATTTT. Its translation is CASSLGITDTQYF.